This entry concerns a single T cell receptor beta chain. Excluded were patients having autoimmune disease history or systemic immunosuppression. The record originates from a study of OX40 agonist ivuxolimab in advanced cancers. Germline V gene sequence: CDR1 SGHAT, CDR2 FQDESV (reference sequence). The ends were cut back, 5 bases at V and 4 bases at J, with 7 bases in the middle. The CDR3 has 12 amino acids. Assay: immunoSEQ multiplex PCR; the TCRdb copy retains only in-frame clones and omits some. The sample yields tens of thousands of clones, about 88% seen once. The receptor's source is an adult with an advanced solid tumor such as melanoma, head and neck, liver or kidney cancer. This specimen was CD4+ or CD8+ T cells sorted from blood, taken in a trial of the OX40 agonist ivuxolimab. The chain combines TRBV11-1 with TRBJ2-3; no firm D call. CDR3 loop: CASSPSADTQYF. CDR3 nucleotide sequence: TGTGCCAGCAGCCCAAGTGCAGATACGCAGTATTTT.